This entry lists 29 T cell receptor beta chains sequenced from one sample in a study of cytomegalovirus exposure and HLA in healthy donors. The PCR used 60 Vbeta and 13 Jbeta primers. TCRdb's copy holds only in-frame clones and misses some; the assay was immunoSEQ multiplex PCR. The sample holds about 130,000 clones, approximately 80% seen once. The sequenced sample was PBMCs. All receptors come from a man in his forties in good health and CMV-seronegative.

This clone was counted a few times. The chain is built from TRBV7-8 and TRBJ2-5, with D unresolved. The CDR3 sequence is 13 residues long. The germline V gene has CDR1 SGHVS and CDR2 FQNEAQ. Trimming removed 5 bases from V and 1 base from J, with 8 bases in between. CDR3: CASSAPGQETQYF. In DNA, the CDR3 is TGTGCCAGCAGCGCCCCAGGCCAAGAGACCCAGTACTTC.

Here the CDR3 DNA reads TGTGCCAGCAGTCTTACAGGGGCGAGCGAACTGTTTTTT. It yields the protein CASSLTGASELFF. The chain is built from TRBV27 and TRBJ1-4; TRBD1 aligns across 7 bases. Trimming removed 5 bases from V and 12 bases from J; junction bases left unmatched: 9. The CDR3 covers 13 residues. Germline V lookup: CDR1 MNHEY, CDR2 SMNVEV (reference sequence).

This clone was counted between two and nine times. The chain uses TRBV25-1 and TRBJ1-6; D not resolved. Trimming took off 0 bases at V and 7 bases at J, with 4 bases between the two ends. The CDR3 is made up of 13 amino acids. Germline CDR1 and CDR2: MGHDK and SYGVNS. CDR3: CASSEYLNSPLHF. The CDR3 nucleotides are TGTGCCAGCAGTGAATATTTAAATTCACCCCTCCACTTT.

The genes are TRBV19 and TRBJ1-4; the D gene is possibly TRBD1 (6 bases). The CDR3 is made up of 15 amino acids. Germline CDR1 reads LNHDA; CDR2 reads SQIVND (reference sequence). Trimming stripped 1 base from V and 5 bases from J, with 11 bases between. The CDR3 DNA reads as TGTGCCAGTAGTATAGTATCGACAGGAAATGAAAAACTGTTTTTT. Its translation is CASSIVSTGNEKLFF.

As DNA, the CDR3 is TGTGCCAGCAGCGATCCGGAAGTCCCGGGACTTCCGAACACCGGGGAGCTGTTTTTT. Translating it yields CASSDPEVPGLPNTGELFF. The V gene is TRBV9, the J gene TRBJ2-2; a weak D match, TRBD2 (6 bases). This CDR3 contains 19 residues. Germline CDR1 is SGDLS and CDR2 is YYNGEE. V was shortened by 3 bases and J by 0 bases, with 21 bases between the two germline ends.

This clone occurred a few times. The chain employs TRBV10-3 and TRBJ1-1, with a weak D call TRBD1 (5 bases). CDR1 is ENHRY and CDR2 is SYGVKD in the germline V gene. Trimming shortened V by 7 bases and J by 0 bases, and 15 bases separated the two germline ends. This CDR3 has 15 residues. The CDR3 sequence: CAIKAGLDMNTEAFF. The DNA for the CDR3 is TGTGCCATCAAGGCAGGGCTCGACATGAACACTGAAGCTTTCTTT.

CDR3 nucleotides: TGTGCCAGCAGCATAACCCCGGGATACACTGAAGCTTTCTTT. This sequence encodes CASSITPGYTEAFF. The chain links TRBV9 to TRBJ1-1; no firm D call. The CDR3 is 14 residues long. V was clipped by 4 bases and J by 3 bases, with 13 bases between them. Germline-derived CDR1 and CDR2 are SGDLS and YYNGEE.

The chain carries TRBV5-4 and TRBJ1-6; the match to TRBD1 covers 8 bases. Germline trimming cut 0 bases from V and 7 bases from J; bases unmatched to any gene: 9. This CDR3 has 17 amino acids. Germline V gene sequence: CDR1 SGHNT, CDR2 YYREEE (reference sequence). CDR3 coding DNA: TGTGCCAGCAGCTTGGGATTTGGACAGGGTGGCAATTCACCCCTCCACTTT. The encoded protein is CASSLGFGQGGNSPLHF.

In this sample, this clone turned up a few times. The CDR3, as DNA: TGTGCCAGCAGCTCACAGGGAGACCCCACAGATACGCAGTATTTT. Translating gives CASSSQGDPTDTQYF. This chain uses TRBV5-4 with TRBJ2-3, with D possibly being TRBD1 (6 bases). The V end lost 3 bases, the J end lost 2 bases, and 13 bases lay between the germline ends. The CDR3 spans 15 residues. Germline V gene lookup returns CDR1 SGHNT and CDR2 YYREEE (reference sequence).

The chain couples TRBV9 to TRBJ1-4; the D is unclear. Germline lookup yields CDR1 SGDLS and CDR2 YYNGEE. The CDR3 loop spans 12 amino acids. The V end lost 4 bases, the J end lost 8 bases, and 9 bases lay between the germline ends. CDR3 sequence (DNA): TGTGCCAGCAGCCCCCCTTCGGAAAAACTGTTTTTT. Encoded protein: CASSPPSEKLFF.

CDR3: CASPFGLAGWAGELFF. In nucleotides, the CDR3 is TGTGCCAGCCCTTTTGGACTAGCGGGGTGGGCCGGGGAGCTGTTTTTT. This chain uses TRBV5-6 with TRBJ2-2; the match to TRBD2 covers 12 bases. CDR1 is SGHDT and CDR2 is YYEEEE in the germline V gene. V was pared by 7 bases and J by 6 bases, with 10 bases of the junction left unmatched. The CDR3 sequence is 16 residues long. Full variable domain (missing parts from reference TRBV5-6 and TRBJ2-2): DAGVTQSPTHLIKTRGQQVTLRCSPKSGHDTVSWYQQALGQGPQFIFQYYEEEERQRGNFPDRFSGHQFPNYSSELNVNALLLGDSALYLCASPFGLAGWAGELFFGEGSRLTVL.

V gene TRBV27 combines with J gene TRBJ1-6; 8 bases match TRBD1. The V gene's germline CDR1 is MNHEY and CDR2 SMNVEV (reference sequence). V trimming: 6 bases; J trimming: 10 bases; junction bases outside the gene matches: 14. The CDR3 loop spans 16 amino acids. The CDR3 bases are TGTGCCAGCAGAAAATCAGCAGGGGGCGCGAGGTCACCCCTCCACTTT. Protein sequence: CASRKSAGGARSPLHF.

The chain uses TRBV29-1 and TRBJ1-1; D not certain. The CDR3 contains 10 residues. The V gene lost 7 bases and the J gene lost 11 bases, with 14 bases spanning the gap. Germline CDR1 is SQVTM and CDR2 is ANQGSEA. CDR3 sequence: CSARESVAFF. The CDR3 DNA is TGCAGCGCCCGAGAGAGTGTCGCTTTCTTT.

This chain links TRBV27 with TRBJ2-3, with TRBD2 matching 8 bases. CDR1 is MNHEY, CDR2 SMNVEV, per germline (reference sequence). V shed 3 bases and J 5 bases; nucleotides not matched to a gene: 7. CDR3 length: 15 residues. The chain's CDR3 is CASSFSGAFVDTQYF. CDR3 nucleotides: TGTGCCAGCAGTTTTAGCGGGGCGTTTGTAGATACGCAGTATTTT.

This chain connects TRBV2 to TRBJ1-1; D may be TRBD1 (5 bases). CDR1 is SNHLY and CDR2 is FYNNEI in the germline V gene. V was trimmed by 8 bases and J by 8 bases, leaving 15 bases between them. The CDR3 extends over 12 amino acids. CDR3 sequence: CASAGGGAEAFF. The DNA of the CDR3 is TGTGCCAGCGCTGGGGGGGGAGCAGAAGCTTTCTTT.

The CDR3 sequence is CASGRTSGGYEQYF. For the CDR3, the DNA is TGTGCCAGCGGTCGGACTAGCGGGGGCTACGAGCAGTACTTC. The genes are TRBV7-6 and TRBJ2-7; 13 bases agree with TRBD2. Germline lookup yields CDR1 SGHVS and CDR2 FNYEAQ. There are 14 residues in the CDR3. The ends lost 8 bases at V and 3 bases at J; junction bases unmatched: 4.

The rearrangement links TRBV7-2 to TRBJ1-1; 8 bases match TRBD1. The CDR3 is 15 residues long. The trim removed 5 bases at V and 0 bases at J, leaving 5 bases unmatched. CDR1 and CDR2 (germline): SGHTA, FQGNSA. The chain's CDR3 is CASSIDRGMNTEAFF. DNA for the CDR3: TGTGCCAGCAGCATAGACAGGGGCATGAACACTGAAGCTTTCTTT.

In this sample, this clone turned up a few times. The chain carries TRBV5-6 and TRBJ2-7; 11 nucleotides line up with TRBD1. CDR1 and CDR2 from the germline V gene are SGHDT and YYEEEE. The CDR3 runs 15 residues. Losses at the gene ends were 4 bases for V and 1 base for J; bases not matched to a gene: 4. The CDR3 coding sequence is TGTGCCAGCAGCACCGGGACAGGGGGGTCCTACGAGCAGTACTTC. It translates to CASSTGTGGSYEQYF.

This clone was detected only a few times. The chain employs TRBV7-9 and TRBJ1-4; 8 bases are a match to TRBD1. Germline loops: CDR1 SEHNR, CDR2 FQNEAQ (reference sequence). V lost 4 bases, J lost 5 bases, and 6 bases stayed unmatched. The CDR3 runs 15 residues. The CDR3 is CASSSPGTGNEKLFF. CDR3 sequence (DNA): TGTGCCAGCAGCTCTCCCGGGACAGGAAATGAAAAACTGTTTTTT.

The V call is TRBV5-6, the J call TRBJ1-5, with D possibly being TRBD1 (5 bases). V was pared by 2 bases and J by 7 bases, with 10 bases between. Per the germline V gene, CDR1 is SGHDT and CDR2 is YYEEEE. This CDR3 contains 13 residues. The CDR3 nucleotides read TGTGCCAGCAGCTTCACAGGATCACAGCCCCAGCATTTT. Encoded protein: CASSFTGSQPQHF.

The rearrangement links TRBV9 to TRBJ2-1, with D maybe TRBD1 (6 bases). Germline assignment: CDR1 SGDLS and CDR2 YYNGEE. CDR3 length: 16 amino acids. Trimming shortened V by 0 bases and J by 2 bases, and 12 bases separated the two germline ends. The CDR3 reads CASSVVTGTTYNEQFF. CDR3 DNA: TGTGCCAGCAGCGTAGTAACGGGGACAACCTACAATGAGCAGTTCTTC.

As regards this clone: The junction and the germline gene differ at one end; a read error may be behind it. This chain connects TRBV7-9 to TRBJ1-2; 9 bases map to TRBD1. CDR3 length: 15 amino acids. Germline assignment: CDR1 SEHNR and CDR2 FQNEAQ (reference sequence). The CDR3, as DNA: TGTTCCAGCAGCTTAGTGGGACAGGGACTTGACGGCTACACCTTC. It translates to CSSSLVGQGLDGYTF.

The V gene is TRBV6-6, the J gene TRBJ1-1, with a weak D call TRBD1 (6 bases). This CDR3 comprises 15 residues. Germline V gene sequence: CDR1 MNHNY, CDR2 SVGAGI (reference sequence). Trimming removed 0 bases at V and 1 base at J, with 9 bases between. CDR3 nucleotide sequence: TGTGCCAGCAGTTACTCGGGGACACCGAACACTGAAGCTTTCTTT. Protein sequence: CASSYSGTPNTEAFF.

A few counts support this clone. This chain uses TRBV5-5 with TRBJ1-6; 8 nucleotides line up with TRBD1. With 4 bases clipped from V and 1 base from J, the junction kept 4 bases outside the gene matches. This CDR3 has 16 residues. Germline CDR1 SGHKS, CDR2 YYEKEE (reference sequence). CDR3 nucleotide sequence: TGTGCCAGCAGCGTGACAGGGGTATCCTATAATTCACCCCTCCACTTT. It translates to CASSVTGVSYNSPLHF.

CDR3 residues: CASSPLAGAGNEQFF. DNA for the CDR3: TGTGCCAGCTCACCGTTAGCGGGGGCCGGCAATGAGCAGTTCTTC. The V and J genes are TRBV18 and TRBJ2-1; TRBD2 aligns across 9 bases. The CDR3 length is 15 residues. Losses at the gene ends were 3 bases for V and 6 bases for J; bases not matched to a gene: 6. Germline V lookup: CDR1 KGHSH, CDR2 LQKENI.

This clone was seen once. The chain employs TRBV5-6 and TRBJ2-5; D unclear. The end of the DNA aligns better with TRBJ2-7, so the J call may be wrong. CDR3 length: 13 residues. The germline gives CDR1 SGHDT, CDR2 YYEEEE. The CDR3 spells CASSLGSDYEQYF. The CDR3 DNA reads TGTGCCAGCAGCTTGGGATCCGACTACGAGCAGTACTTC.

This clone came up once. The chain combines TRBV6-6 with TRBJ2-3, with D possibly being TRBD1 (6 bases). Trimming cost V 4 bases and J 1 base, with 9 bases left between them. This CDR3 has 14 amino acids. CDR1 and CDR2 (germline): MNHNY, SVGAGI (reference sequence). The CDR3 DNA sequence: TGTGCCAGCAGTTTCGCAGGGGGCACAGATACGCAGTATTTT. Protein product: CASSFAGGTDTQYF.

The CDR3 coding sequence is TGTGCCAGTAGGGGTTCGGTTTCACCCCTCCACTTT. This sequence encodes CASRGSVSPLHF. The chain uses TRBV6-5 and TRBJ1-6; tentative D call: TRBD1 (5 bases). V gave up 9 bases and J gave up 9 bases, with 12 bases separating them. The CDR3 spans 12 residues. CDR1 is MNHEY and CDR2 is SVGAGI in the germline V gene.

The chain employs TRBV5-5 and TRBJ2-1; TRBD2 might be the D (6 bases). Trimming stripped 4 bases from V and 0 bases from J, with 11 bases between. The CDR3 has 15 amino acids. Germline CDR1 SGHKS, CDR2 YYEKEE (reference sequence). In nucleotides, the CDR3 is TGTGCCAGCAGCGAACTAGCCCCCTCCTACAATGAGCAGTTCTTC. It specifies CASSELAPSYNEQFF. The variable domain in full, with the rest retrieved from reference TRBV5-5 and TRBJ2-1, is DAGVTQSPTHLIKTRGQQVTLRCSPISGHKSVSWYQQVLGQGPQFIFQYYEKEERGRGNFPDRFSARQFPNYSSELNVNALLLGDSALYLCASSELAPSYNEQFFGPGTRLTVL.